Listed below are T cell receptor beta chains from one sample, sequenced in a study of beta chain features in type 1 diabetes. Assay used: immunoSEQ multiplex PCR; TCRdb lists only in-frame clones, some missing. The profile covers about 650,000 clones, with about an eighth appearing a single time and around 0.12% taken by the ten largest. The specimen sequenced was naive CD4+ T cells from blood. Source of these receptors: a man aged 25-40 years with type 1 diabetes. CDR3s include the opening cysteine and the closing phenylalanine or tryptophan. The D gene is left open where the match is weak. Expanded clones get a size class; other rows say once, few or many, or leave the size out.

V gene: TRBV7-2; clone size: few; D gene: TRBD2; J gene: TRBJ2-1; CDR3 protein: CASSLSSGGANNEQFF; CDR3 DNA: TGTGCCAGCAGCTTATCTAGCGGGGGGGCAAACAATGAGCAGTTCTTC
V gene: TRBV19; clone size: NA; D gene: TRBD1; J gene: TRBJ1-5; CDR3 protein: CASRPRRDRQSNQPQHF; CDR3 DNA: TGTGCCAGTAGACCCCGAAGGGACAGGCAGTCCAATCAGCCCCAGCATTTT
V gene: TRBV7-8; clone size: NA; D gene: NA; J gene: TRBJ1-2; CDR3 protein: CASSLGPPRLHGYTF; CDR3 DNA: TGTGCCAGCAGCTTAGGGCCCCCGAGACTTCATGGCTACACCTTC
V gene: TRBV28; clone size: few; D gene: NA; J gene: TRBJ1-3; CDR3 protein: CASSSPQGFGNTIYF; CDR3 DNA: TGTGCCAGCAGTTCCCCCCAAGGGTTTGGAAACACCATATATTTT
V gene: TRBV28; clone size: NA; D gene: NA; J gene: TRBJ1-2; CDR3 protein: CASSGTSNYGYTF; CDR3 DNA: TGTGCCAGCAGTGGTACCTCTAACTATGGCTACACCTTC
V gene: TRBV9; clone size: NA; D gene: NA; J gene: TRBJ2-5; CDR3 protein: CASSVLGDLQETQYF; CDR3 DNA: TGTGCCAGCAGCGTCCTAGGGGACTTACAAGAGACCCAGTACTTC
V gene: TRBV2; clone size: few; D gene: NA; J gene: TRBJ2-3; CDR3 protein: CASSEGPLDTQYF; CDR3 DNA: TGTGCCAGCAGTGAAGGTCCCCTCGATACGCAGTATTTT
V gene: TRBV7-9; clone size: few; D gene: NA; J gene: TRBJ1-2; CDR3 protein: CASSPRADPNYGYTF; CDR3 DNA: TGTGCCAGCAGCCCAAGGGCAGACCCTAACTATGGCTACACCTTC
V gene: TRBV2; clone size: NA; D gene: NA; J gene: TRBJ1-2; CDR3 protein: CASSALTGIPNYGYTF; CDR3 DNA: TGTGCCAGCAGTGCCCTTACAGGGATCCCTAACTATGGCTACACCTTC
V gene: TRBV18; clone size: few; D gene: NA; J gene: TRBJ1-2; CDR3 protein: CASSPTPTGSGYTF; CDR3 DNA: TGTGCCAGCTCACCGACCCCGACTGGAAGTGGCTACACCTTC
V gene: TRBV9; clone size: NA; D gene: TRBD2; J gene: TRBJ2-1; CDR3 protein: CASSVVTSGGDEQFF; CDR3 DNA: TGTGCCAGCAGCGTAGTGACTAGCGGGGGTGATGAGCAGTTCTTC
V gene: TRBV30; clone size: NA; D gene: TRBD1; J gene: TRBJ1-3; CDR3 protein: CAWIPTGFSGNTIYF; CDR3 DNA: TGTGCCTGGATTCCGACAGGGTTTTCTGGAAACACCATATATTTT
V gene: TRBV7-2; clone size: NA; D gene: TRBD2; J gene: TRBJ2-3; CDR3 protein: CASSLVGGDTDTQYF; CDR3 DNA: TGTGCCAGCAGCTTAGTCGGGGGGGACACAGATACGCAGTATTTT
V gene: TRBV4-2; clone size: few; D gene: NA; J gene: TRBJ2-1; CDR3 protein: CASSLNAAGSSYNEQFF; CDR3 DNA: TGTGCCAGCAGCCTCAACGCGGCAGGGAGCTCCTACAATGAGCAGTTCTTC
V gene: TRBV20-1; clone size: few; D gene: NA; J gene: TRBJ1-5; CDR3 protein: CSALRNQPQHF; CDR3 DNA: TGCAGTGCCCTGAGGAATCAGCCCCAGCATTTT
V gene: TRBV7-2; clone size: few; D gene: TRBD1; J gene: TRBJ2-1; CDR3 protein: CASNQDRQNNEQFF; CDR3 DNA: TGTGCCAGCAACCAGGACAGGCAGAACAATGAGCAGTTCTTC
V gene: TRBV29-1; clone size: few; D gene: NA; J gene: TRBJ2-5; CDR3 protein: CSVAAGAVTQYF; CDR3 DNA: TGCAGCGTTGCCGCCGGGGCGGTGACCCAGTACTTC
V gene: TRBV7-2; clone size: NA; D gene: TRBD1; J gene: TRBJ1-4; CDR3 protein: CASSRAAGTGAEKLFF; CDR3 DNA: TGTGCCAGCAGCCGGGCAGCCGGGACAGGGGCGGAAAAACTGTTTTTT
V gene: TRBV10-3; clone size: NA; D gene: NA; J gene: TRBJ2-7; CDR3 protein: CAISERRQEQYF; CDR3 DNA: TGTGCCATCAGTGAGCGACGGCAAGAGCAGTACTTC
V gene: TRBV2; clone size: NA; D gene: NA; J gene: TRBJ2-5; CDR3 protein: CASSPTTQETQYF; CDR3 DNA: TGTGCCAGCAGCCCGACCACTCAAGAGACCCAGTACTTC
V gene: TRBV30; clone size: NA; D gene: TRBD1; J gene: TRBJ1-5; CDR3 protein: CAWSNRGNQPQHF; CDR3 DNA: TGTGCCTGGAGCAACAGGGGAAATCAGCCCCAGCATTTT
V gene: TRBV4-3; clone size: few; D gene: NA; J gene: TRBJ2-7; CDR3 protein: CASSQDRGQRYEQYF; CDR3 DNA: TGCGCCAGCAGCCAAGATCGAGGACAGCGATACGAGCAGTACTTC
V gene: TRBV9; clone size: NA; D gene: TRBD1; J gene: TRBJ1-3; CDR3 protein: CASSTYRGGNTIYF; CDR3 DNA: TGTGCCAGCAGCACCTACAGGGGCGGAAACACCATATATTTT
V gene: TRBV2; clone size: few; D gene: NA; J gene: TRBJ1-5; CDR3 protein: CASSVIQANQPQHF; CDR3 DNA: TGTGCCAGCAGTGTGATACAGGCCAATCAGCCCCAGCATTTT
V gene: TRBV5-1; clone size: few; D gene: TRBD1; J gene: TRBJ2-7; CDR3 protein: CASSLGGQTYYEQYF; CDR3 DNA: TGCGCCAGCAGCTTGGGGGGACAGACCTACTACGAGCAGTACTTC
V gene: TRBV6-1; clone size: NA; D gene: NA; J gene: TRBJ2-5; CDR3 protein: CASRIWRVAQETQYF; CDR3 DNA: TGTGCCAGCAGGATATGGAGGGTTGCCCAAGAGACCCAGTACTTC
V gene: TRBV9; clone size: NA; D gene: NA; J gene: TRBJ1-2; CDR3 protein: CASSPAQGHSNYGYTF; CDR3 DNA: TGTGCCAGCAGCCCTGCCCAGGGACATTCTAACTATGGCTACACCTTC
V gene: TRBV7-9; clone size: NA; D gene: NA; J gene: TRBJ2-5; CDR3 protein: CASSETLGETQYF; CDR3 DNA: TGTGCCAGCAGCGAGACTCTTGGAGAGACCCAGTACTTC
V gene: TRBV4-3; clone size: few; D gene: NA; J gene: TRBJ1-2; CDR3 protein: CASSQAYYGYTF; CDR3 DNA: TGCGCCAGCAGCCAAGCCTACTATGGCTACACCTTC
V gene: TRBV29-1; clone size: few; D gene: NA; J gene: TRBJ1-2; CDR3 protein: CSVGGEGYGYTF; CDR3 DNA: TGCAGCGTTGGAGGGGAGGGCTATGGCTACACCTTC
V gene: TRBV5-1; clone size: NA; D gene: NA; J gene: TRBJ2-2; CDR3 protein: CASSLFNSGELFF; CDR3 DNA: TGCGCCAGCAGCTTGTTCAACTCCGGGGAGCTGTTTTTT
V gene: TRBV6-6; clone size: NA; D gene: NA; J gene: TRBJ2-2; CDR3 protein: CASSPLTGNTGELFF; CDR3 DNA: TGTGCCAGCAGTCCCCTTACAGGGAACACCGGGGAGCTGTTTTTT
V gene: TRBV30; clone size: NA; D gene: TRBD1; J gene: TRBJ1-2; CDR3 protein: CAWRQQGASNYGYTF; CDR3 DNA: TGTGCCTGGAGGCAACAGGGGGCTTCGAACTATGGCTACACCTTC
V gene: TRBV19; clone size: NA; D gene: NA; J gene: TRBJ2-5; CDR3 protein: CASASTSYQKTQYF; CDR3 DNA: TGTGCCAGTGCCAGTACTTCTTACCAAAAGACCCAGTACTTC
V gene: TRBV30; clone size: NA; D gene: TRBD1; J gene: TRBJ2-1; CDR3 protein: CAWNRQGAGEQFF; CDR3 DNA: TGTGCCTGGAACAGACAGGGGGCAGGGGAGCAGTTCTTC
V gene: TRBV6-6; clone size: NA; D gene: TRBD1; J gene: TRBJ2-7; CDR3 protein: CASRKGAATYEQYF; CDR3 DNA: TGTGCCAGCAGGAAGGGGGCGGCCACCTACGAGCAGTACTTC
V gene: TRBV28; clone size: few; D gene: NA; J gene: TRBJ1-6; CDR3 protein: CASSSPTGSPLHF; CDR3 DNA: TGTGCCAGCAGTTCCCCGACTGGTTCACCCCTCCACTTT
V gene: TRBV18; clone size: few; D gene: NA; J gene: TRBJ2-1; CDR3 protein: CASSRDRTDNEQFF; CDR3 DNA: TGTGCCAGCTCACGAGATAGGACCGACAATGAGCAGTTCTTC
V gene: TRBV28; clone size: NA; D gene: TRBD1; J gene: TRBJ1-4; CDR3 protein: CASTPRQGAGKLFF; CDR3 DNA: TGTGCCAGCACCCCGAGACAGGGGGCCGGAAAACTGTTTTTT
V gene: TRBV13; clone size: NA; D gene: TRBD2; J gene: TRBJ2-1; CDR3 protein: CASSLLTRVSGEFNEQFF; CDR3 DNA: TGTGCCAGCAGCTTACTTACCCGGGTTAGCGGGGAGTTCAATGAGCAGTTCTTC
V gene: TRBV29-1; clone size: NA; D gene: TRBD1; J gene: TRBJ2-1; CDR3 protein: CSVTTGIDYNEQFF; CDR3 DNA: TGCAGCGTTACGACAGGGATAGACTACAATGAGCAGTTCTTC
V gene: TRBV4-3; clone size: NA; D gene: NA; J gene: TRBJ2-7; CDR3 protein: CASSQDRGEQYF; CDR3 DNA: TGCGCCAGCAGCCAAGATCGCGGCGAGCAGTACTTC
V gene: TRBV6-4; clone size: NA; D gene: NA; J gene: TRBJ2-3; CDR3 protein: CASSDQPGGTYTQYF; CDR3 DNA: TGTGCCAGCAGTGACCAGCCGGGGGGCACGTATACGCAGTATTTT
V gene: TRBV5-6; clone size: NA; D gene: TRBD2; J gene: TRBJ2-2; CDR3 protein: CASSLFAPGLADYTGELFF; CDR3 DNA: TGTGCCAGCAGCTTGTTCGCCCCTGGACTAGCGGATTACACCGGGGAGCTGTTTTTT
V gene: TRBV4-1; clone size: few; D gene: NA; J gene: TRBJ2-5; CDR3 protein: CASSPTGAGIRQETQYF; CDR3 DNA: TGCGCCAGCAGCCCCACCGGGGCAGGGATACGGCAAGAGACCCAGTACTTC
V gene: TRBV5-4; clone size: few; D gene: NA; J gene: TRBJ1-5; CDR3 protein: CASSLGSNQPQHF; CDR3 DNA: TGTGCCAGCAGCTTGGGAAGCAATCAGCCCCAGCATTTT
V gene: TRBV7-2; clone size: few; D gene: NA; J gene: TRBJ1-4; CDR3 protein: CASSFQTAGNEKLFF; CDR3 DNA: TGTGCCAGCAGCTTCCAGACAGCGGGTAATGAAAAACTGTTTTTT
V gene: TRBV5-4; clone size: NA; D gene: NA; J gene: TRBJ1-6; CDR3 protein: CASSFDYNSPLHF; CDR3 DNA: TGTGCCAGCAGCTTTGATTATAATTCACCCCTCCACTTT
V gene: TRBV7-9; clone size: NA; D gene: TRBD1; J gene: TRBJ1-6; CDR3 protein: CASSLGQSNSPLHF; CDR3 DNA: TGTGCCAGCAGCCTGGGACAGAGTAATTCACCCCTCCACTTT
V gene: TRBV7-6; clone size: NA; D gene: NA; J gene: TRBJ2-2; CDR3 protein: CASGTPASGELFF; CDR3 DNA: TGTGCCAGCGGGACGCCGGCTTCCGGGGAGCTGTTTTTT
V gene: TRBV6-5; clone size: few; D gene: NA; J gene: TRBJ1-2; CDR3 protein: CASSYGAGTWGYGYTF; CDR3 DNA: TGTGCCAGCAGTTATGGAGCGGGGACATGGGGCTATGGCTACACCTTC
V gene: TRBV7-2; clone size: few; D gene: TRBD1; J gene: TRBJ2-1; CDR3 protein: CASSPGQGTNEQFF; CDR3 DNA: TGTGCCAGCAGCCCGGGACAGGGTACAAATGAGCAGTTCTTC
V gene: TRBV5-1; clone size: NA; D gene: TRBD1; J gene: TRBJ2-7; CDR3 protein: CASSYGQGTYEQYF; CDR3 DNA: TGCGCCAGCAGCTACGGACAGGGAACCTACGAGCAGTACTTC
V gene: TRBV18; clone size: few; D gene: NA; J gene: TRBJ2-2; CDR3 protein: CASSPRDRIQNTGELFF; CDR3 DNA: TGTGCCAGCTCACCCCGGGACCGAATCCAGAACACCGGGGAGCTGTTTTTT
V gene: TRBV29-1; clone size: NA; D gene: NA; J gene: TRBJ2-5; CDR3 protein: CSVSPGHRRGTQYF; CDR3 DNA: TGCAGCGTAAGCCCGGGACATCGGAGGGGGACCCAGTACTTC
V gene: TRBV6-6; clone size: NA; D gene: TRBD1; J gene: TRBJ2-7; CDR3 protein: CASSSRGSSYEQYF; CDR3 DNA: TGTGCCAGCAGTTCCAGGGGGAGCTCCTACGAGCAGTACTTC
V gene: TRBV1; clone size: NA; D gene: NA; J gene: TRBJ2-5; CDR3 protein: CTSSRDRVQETQYF; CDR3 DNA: TGCACCAGCAGCCGGGACAGAGTCCAAGAGACCCAGTACTTC
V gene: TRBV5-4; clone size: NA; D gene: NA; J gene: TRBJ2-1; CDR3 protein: CASSPRGLSYNEQFF; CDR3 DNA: TGTGCCAGCAGCCCCAGGGGTCTCTCCTACAATGAGCAGTTCTTC